This T cell receptor beta chain was sequenced in a study of T-cell memory formation after mild COVID-19 listed by TCRdb under 2021. The study in broad terms: TCR sequence clusters from the two donors were largely donor specific. In a couple of donors, T-cell clones that expanded and contracted after mild COVID-19 were tracked by sequencing TCRalpha and TCRbeta repertoires over time. Two young, previously healthy adult volunteers, one female and one male, were included in the cohort. The paper's findings and limits, for the study overall: Some responding clones were found in pre-infection memory, which suggests that pre-existing cross-reactive memory T cells took part in the SARS-CoV-2 response. Contracting CD4+ clones appeared mostly in the CM and EM memory subsets, whereas CD8+ clones were enriched in EMRA. Only a couple of mild cases were covered by the study, and larger cohorts that include severe cases with pre-infection samples were considered necessary. From day 15 to 85, contracting clones showed balanced CD4/CD8 phenotypes, whereas a second wave of clones that expanded from day 15 to 37 leaned towards CD4+. The second-wave clones that peaked on day 37 were not confirmed to be SARS-CoV-2 specific.

Comments on this clonotype: Its antigen specificity is not known. No base qualities exist here, and no much larger clone lies one base off it.

PBMCs were isolated by Ficoll-Paque density gradient centrifugation. V ends up 0 bases short and J 3 bases short, with an unmatched junction base count of 4. Taken from the germline V gene, the CDR1 and CDR2 loops are KGHDR and SFDVKD. Measured from the cysteine to the phenylalanine, the CDR3 is 18 residues long. The CDR3 DNA has 54 bases and is translated from base 1. These reads were obtained on an Illumina NovaSeq 6000. Using 5'RACE with constant-segment primers, TCRalpha and TCRbeta cDNA libraries were constructed, with sample barcodes and unique molecular identifiers added in the process. Trizol reagent was used to extract RNA from every sample. Library amplification was performed in two PCR steps, and a second sample barcode and Illumina TruSeq adapters were introduced in the second step. The libraries were sequenced on an Illumina NovaSeq using 2 x 150 bp paired-end reads. As for the authors' bioinformatics: Reads were demultiplexed and collapsed into UMI-guided consensus sequences with migec v1.2.7. Using mixcr v2.1.11, UMI consensuses were aligned to TRA and TRB V and J templates and then assembled into clonotypes. Clonotypes were classified as expanded or contracted when called significant by both edgeR and NoisET, with noise models trained on biological replicates. For edgeR calls, the thresholds were a false discovery rate-adjusted p below 0.01 and a log2 fold-change of 1. As an exploratory analysis of dynamics, max-normalized trajectories of the 1000 most abundant clonotypes were examined by PCA with hierarchical clustering. Separately sequenced CD4+ and CD8+ repertoires were used to assign the CD4 or CD8 phenotype of responding clones. TCRdb redid the processing of the public reads, applying fastp at Q25 and MiXCR, and retained in-frame beta chains. Each CDR3 protein appears once, grouped with its most common genes and DNA. The V and J calls were determined by TCRdb, not by the authors. Here the sample has tens of thousands of distinct CDR3 sequences; approximately 13% occur a single time. About 29% of the sample is taken by the ten largest.

The sample was PBMCs or a T cell subset sorted from them (not recorded which). The source is an adult woman who had mild COVID-19 (a few samples of this study predate the infection). The sample titles of this study are shuffled in the database, so cell type and time point are left out; the donor was told from shared clones. The sequence joins TRBV24-1 to TRBJ2-3, and TRBD2 matches 14 of the central bases. Read as DNA, the sequence is TGTGCCACCAGTGATTTGGGGACTAGCGGGAGTTGGACAGATACGCAGTATTTT. Translated, it reads CATSDLGTSGSWTDTQYF.